Listed here is a single T cell receptor (beta chain). Its specificity is not known. One entry per CDR3 protein results from TCRdb running MiXCR on the reads. The repertoire consists of about 310,000 distinct CDR3 sequences, with 25% occurring once and the leading ten covering more than 10%. The data were obtained in a study of T cell repertoires in cytomegalovirus infection. Whole-study context: Recently identified HLA-C-restricted and well-studied HLA-B-restricted CMV epitopes were used. Public signatures in TCR beta pointed to CMV infection and matching HLA type.

Study-level findings and limits: CMV carriers with the relevant HLA were identified by cumulative public TCR beta family frequency. The response measured ex vivo was dominated by TCR beta clonotypes (HLA-C-restricted and CMV-specific).

Germline CDR1 SGHNT, CDR2 YENEEA. The V end was cut by 5 bases, the J end by 2 bases, with 12 bases between. The CDR3 spans 14 residues. The source was cultured PBMCs, collected from culture after CMV antigen stimulation. This chain links TRBV11-3 with TRBJ1-1; a possible D gene is TRBD1 (5 bases). This clonotype originated in a human donor in good health (CMV status not recorded). Some clones in this sample may be carry-over from other donors' samples. The CDR3 here is CASSRGPPNTEAFF. In DNA form, the CDR3 reads TGTGCCAGCAGCCGGGGACCCCCTAACACTGAAGCTTTCTTT.